The sequence of this T cell receptor beta chain was determined in a study of shared clonotypes between healthy human individuals. Across the study: Donors had three CD4 naive, three CD4 memory, two CD8 naive and one CD8 memory plate apiece.

Study-wide findings and caveats: Estimated richness was generally greater in naive than memory subsets.

Each replicate PCR on the sorted subsets used 200 to 250 ng DNA (roughly 27,000 T cell genomes). Data came from immunoSEQ multiplex PCR; TCRdb stores just in-frame clones and leaves some out. The data show about 230,000 clones, 60% to 70% seen once. Comment on this clone: What it recognizes is unknown.

The CDR3 is made up of 13 amino acids. Germline CDR1 is SGHDT and CDR2 is YYEEEE. The V end was cut by 4 bases, the J end by 1 base, with 8 bases between. This sequence joins TRBV5-6 and TRBJ2-5; D is uncertain. The sequencing sample was made of memory CD4+ T cells sorted from blood. Subset specified: CD45RA-negative fraction. The TCR comes from a young man in good health. The CDR3 region has the DNA TGTGCCAGCAGCCAAGGTTTCCAAGAGACCCAGTACTTC. Amino acids: CASSQGFQETQYF.